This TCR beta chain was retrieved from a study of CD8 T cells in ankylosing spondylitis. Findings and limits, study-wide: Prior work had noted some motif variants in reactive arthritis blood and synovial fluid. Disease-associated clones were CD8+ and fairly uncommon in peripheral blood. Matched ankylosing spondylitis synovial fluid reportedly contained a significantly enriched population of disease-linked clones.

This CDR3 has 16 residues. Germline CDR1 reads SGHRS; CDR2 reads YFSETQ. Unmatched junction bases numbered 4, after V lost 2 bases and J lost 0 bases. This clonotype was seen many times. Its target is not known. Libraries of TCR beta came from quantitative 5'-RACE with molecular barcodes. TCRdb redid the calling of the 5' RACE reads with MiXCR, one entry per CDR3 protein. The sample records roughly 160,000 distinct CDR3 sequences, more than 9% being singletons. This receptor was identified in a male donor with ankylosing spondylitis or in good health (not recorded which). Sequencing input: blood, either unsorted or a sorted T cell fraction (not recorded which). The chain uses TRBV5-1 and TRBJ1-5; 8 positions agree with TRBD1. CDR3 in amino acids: CASSLGTGDSNQPQHF. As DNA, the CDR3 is TGCGCCAGCAGCTTAGGGACAGGCGATAGCAATCAGCCCCAGCATTTT.